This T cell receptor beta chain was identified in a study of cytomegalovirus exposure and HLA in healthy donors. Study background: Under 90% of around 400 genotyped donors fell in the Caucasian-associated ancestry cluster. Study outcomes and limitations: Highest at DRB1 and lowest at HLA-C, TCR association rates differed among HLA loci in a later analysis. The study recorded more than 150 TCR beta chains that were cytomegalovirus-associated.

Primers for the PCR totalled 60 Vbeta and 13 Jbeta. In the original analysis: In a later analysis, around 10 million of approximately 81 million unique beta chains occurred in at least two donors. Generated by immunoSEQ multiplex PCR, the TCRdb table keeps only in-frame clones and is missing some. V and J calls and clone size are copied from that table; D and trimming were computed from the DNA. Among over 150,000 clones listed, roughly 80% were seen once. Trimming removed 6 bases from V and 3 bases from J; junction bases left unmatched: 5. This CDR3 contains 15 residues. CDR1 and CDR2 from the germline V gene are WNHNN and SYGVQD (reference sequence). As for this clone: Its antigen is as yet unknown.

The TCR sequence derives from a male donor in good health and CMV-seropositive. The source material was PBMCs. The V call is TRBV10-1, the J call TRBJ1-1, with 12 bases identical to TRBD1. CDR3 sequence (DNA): TGCGCCAGCAGCGGGACAGGGGGCGCGGACACTGAAGCTTTCTTT. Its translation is CASSGTGGADTEAFF.